In its sample, the clone carrying this T cell receptor beta chain was seen many times. Its antigen is unknown. This record comes from a study of liver allograft versus peripheral blood T cells. In the study overall: Graft-liver T cell receptor repertoires were compared against recipient peripheral blood repertoires.

TCRdb itself ran the reads through MiXCR, one entry per CDR3 protein. Among about 9,000 distinct CDR3 sequences listed, about 15% were seen once. Germline V gene sequence: CDR1 SGHTA, CDR2 FQGNSA. The CDR3 runs 14 residues. V shed 7 bases and J shed 0 bases, with 11 bases lying between them. Study outcomes and limitations: T cell receptor repertoires inside liver allografts reportedly differed from those in peripheral blood.

The chain joins TRBV7-2 to TRBJ2-3, with D possibly called TRBD1 or TRBD2 (6 bases each). The sequence was obtained from a human patient who had a liver transplant. The graft donor may account for some of the T cells. This CDR3 is CASTRGLSTDTQYF. In DNA form, the CDR3 reads TGTGCCAGCACCCGGGGGCTTAGCACAGATACGCAGTATTTT.